This T cell receptor (beta chain) derives from a study of blood T cell repertoires in COVID-19. The CDR3 is 11 residues long. Deletions cut 3 bases from V and 7 bases from J, with 6 bases between. Germline V gives CDR1 SGHAT, CDR2 FQNNGV. Data came from immunoSEQ multiplex PCR; TCRdb stores just in-frame clones and leaves some out. In the table there are some 200,000 clones, 82% of which are singletons. The chain combines TRBV11-2 with TRBJ2-5; D remains unclear. The TCR comes from a woman aged 55-69 years with acute COVID-19. The material sequenced was PBMCs or T cells enriched from blood (not recorded which). Here the CDR3 reads CASSFVGTQYF. In DNA form, the CDR3 reads TGTGCCAGCAGCTTTGTCGGGACCCAGTACTTC.